This T cell receptor beta chain emerged from a study of OX40 agonist ivuxolimab in advanced cancers. Regarding the study in general: The costimulatory receptor OX40 (CD134) was targeted by ivuxolimab, a fully human IgG2 agonistic monoclonal antibody. The paper covers the monotherapy dose-escalation part of the phase I ivuxolimab trial, which included N of about 50 patients. Intravenous ivuxolimab was administered to patients every 2 weeks at six dose levels: 0.01, 0.1, 0.3, 1.5, 3 and 10 mg/kg. Of the roughly 50 dose-escalation patients, hepatocellular carcinoma was present in around 19, melanoma in roughly 15, renal cell carcinoma in 9 and head and neck cancer in 9. The purpose of peripheral TCRbeta sequencing was to test whether ivuxolimab changed TCR sequence diversity and led to clonal T-cell expansion. Partial responses occurred in three dose-escalation patients: two with cutaneous melanoma and one with hepatocellular carcinoma. Patients were allowed to have had prior anti-PD-1, anti-PD-L1 or anti-CTLA-4 therapy, and 30% to 40% of the dose-escalation patients had been treated with checkpoint inhibitors. In the dose-escalation cohort, more than 75% of patients were male, and the mean age was roughly 60 years, with a range of about 23 to 80.

Patients with autoimmune disease history or receiving systemic immunosuppression were excluded from the trial. Peripheral blood for TCR sequencing was collected from all dose cohorts at baseline, on cycle 4 day 1, and on cycle 7 day 1. Samples came from an open-label, multicenter, first-in-human phase I dose-escalation trial of ivuxolimab. The trial enrolled adults with locally advanced or metastatic head and neck squamous cell, hepatocellular, melanoma or renal cell carcinoma. Before TCR sequencing, CD4+ and CD8+ T cells were separately sorted from peripheral blood. To sequence the TCRbeta CDR3 region, genomic DNA was isolated from the sorted cells. The immunoSEQ Assay was used to sequence the TCRbeta CDR3 regions. TCRdb mirrors the immuneACCESS table, restricted to in-frame sequences. Some clones are absent from its copies; in checked studies, under half trace to an unresolved V gene, and the reason for the others is unknown. For this sample there are fewer than 95,000 clones; approximately 92% appear just once. The ten largest clones add up to around 3.3% of the sample.

In the case of this clone: Its target antigen remains unknown. It has no much larger one-base neighbor in the sample; base qualities were not kept.

Measured from the cysteine to the phenylalanine, the CDR3 is 13 residues long. Only the CDR3 region is kept as DNA, spanning 39 bases read in frame from base 1. A distance of 6 bases separates the germline ends of V and J, which lose 2 bases and 1 base respectively. Based on the germline V gene, the CDR1 and CDR2 sequences are LGHNA and YSLEER. Points the paper makes about the study in general: Antigen specificity was not determined for the clonally expanded peripheral T cells. Low levels of normalized T-cell clonal expansion were also shown by some nonresponding patients. In the 0.1-3.0 mg/kg groups, partial responders had among the lowest normalized peripheral clonal expansion, particularly in CD8+ T cells. Clonal expansion of both CD4+ and CD8+ blood T cells was observed from baseline to week 6 at doses 0.1 to 3.0 mg/kg. After ivuxolimab, more expanded clones were found on average in CD8+ T cells than in CD4+ T cells.

The sequence was obtained from an adult with an advanced solid tumor such as melanoma, head and neck, liver or kidney cancer. Sequencing used CD4+ or CD8+ T cells sorted from blood, obtained in a trial of the OX40 agonist ivuxolimab. Here the chain combines TRBV4-3 and TRBJ2-7, with the D gene uncertain. The DNA sequence is TGCGCCAGCAGCCAACCCCCGTCCTACGAGCAGTACTTC. This encodes CASSQPPSYEQYF.